Listed below are T cell receptor beta chains from one sample, sequenced in a study of blood T cells in healthy people across ages. TCRdb re-called the 5' RACE reads through MiXCR, storing one row per CDR3 protein. The table includes hundreds of thousands of distinct CDR3 sequences, 56% detected once. Sequencing was carried out using blood. The receptor set was obtained from a man aged 35 to 55 in good health. The CDR3 runs from the conserved cysteine through the conserved F or W. Fields, in order: V gene, J gene, clone size, D gene, CDR3 DNA, CDR3 protein. A D gene is named only where the DNA matches it firmly. Rows give clone size only sometimes, using once, few, many, or a class for an expanded clone.

TRBV5-4	TRBJ2-3	-	TRBD2	TGTGCCAGCAGCTTGGGGGGAGGGGCCCAATTTACAGATACGCAGTATTTT	CASSLGGGAQFTDTQYF
TRBV20-1	TRBJ2-7	-	TRBD2	TGCAGTGCTAGGGTCACTAGCGGGAGGTACGAGCAGTACTTC	CSARVTSGRYEQYF
TRBV29-1	TRBJ2-5	-	-	TGCAGCGTTGAATTACGGCGAGCGTACCAAGAGACCCAGTACTTC	CSVELRRAYQETQYF
TRBV9	TRBJ2-5	once	TRBD2	TGTGCCAGCAGCGCTTTACTAGCGGGGGGGCAAGAGACCCAGTACTTC	CASSALLAGGQETQYF
TRBV5-1	TRBJ2-7	-	-	TGCGCCAGCAGCCCTGACACAAATGAGCAGTACTTC	CASSPDTNEQYF
TRBV18	TRBJ1-2	-	-	TGTGCCAGCGCCCTAGGTGGTCCCCTTAACTATGGCTACACCTTC	CASALGGPLNYGYTF
TRBV12-3/TRBV12-4	TRBJ2-1	few	-	TGTGCCAGCAGTTTAAACACTTACAATGAGCAGTTCTTC	CASSLNTYNEQFF
TRBV9	TRBJ1-1	-	-	TGTGCCAGCACCCCCGGAGGAGAAATGAACACTGAAGCTTTCTTT	CASTPGGEMNTEAFF
TRBV24-1	TRBJ2-1	once	TRBD2	TGTGCCACCGGTAACCCGGGACTAGCTAGGAATGAGCAGTTCTTC	CATGNPGLARNEQFF
TRBV2	TRBJ2-2	-	-	TGTGCCAGCAGTGAAGGGACTACTAACACCGGGGAGCTGTTTTTT	CASSEGTTNTGELFF
TRBV7-2	TRBJ2-3	-	TRBD1	TGTGCCAGCAGCTTAGGCTCCGGACAGGGACTCACAGATACGCAGTATTTT	CASSLGSGQGLTDTQYF
TRBV28	TRBJ2-6	once	-	TGTGCCAGCAGTTTGGAAAGCGGGACAGCGGTTGGGGCCAACGTCCTGACTTTC	CASSLESGTAVGANVLTF
TRBV3-1	TRBJ2-1	-	TRBD2	TGTGCCAGCAGCCAAGATCTGGCGGGGGGGCGAGAGCAGTTCTTC	CASSQDLAGGREQFF
TRBV29-1	TRBJ2-7	-	-	TGCAGCGTTTCCGGGACGATCTTGTACGAGCAGTACTTC	CSVSGTILYEQYF
TRBV5-1	TRBJ1-2	-	TRBD1	TGCGCCAGCAGCAAACCAGGACAGGGTTTACCCTGTGGCTACACCTTC	CASSKPGQGLPCGYTF
TRBV11-2	TRBJ2-7	few	TRBD2	TGTGCCAGCAGCTCCCCGCGGGAGGGACCCTACGAGCAGTACTTC	CASSSPREGPYEQYF
TRBV20-1	TRBJ2-3	-	TRBD1	TGCAGTGTGGCGGGACAGGGTTTCGGAGATACGCAGTATTTT	CSVAGQGFGDTQYF
TRBV20-1	TRBJ2-7	-	TRBD2	TGCAGTGCTAGAGACCTCGGGACTAGCGGGAGGGTGTACGAGCAGTACTTC	CSARDLGTSGRVYEQYF
TRBV18	TRBJ2-7	-	-	TGTGCCAGCTCACCGGAAGGGATGCCAGTTGATTACGAGCAGTACTTC	CASSPEGMPVDYEQYF